The clone carrying this TCR beta chain was seen ten or more times. Its antigen is undetermined. Time point described: persistent/refractory GD, antithyroid drugs over 5 years with positive TRAb. RNA isolated from PBMCs was used to make the TCR library. The EDTA tubes were filled with around 8.5 milliliters of drawn peripheral blood. This entry belongs to a study of regulatory T cells in long-lasting Graves disease. Notes on the study in general: With persistent disease, TRBV28, TRBJ1-2 and TRBJ2-5 were the favored segments.

The CDR3 covers 13 residues. Germline V gene lookup returns CDR1 GTSNPN and CDR2 SVGIG (reference sequence). V shed 2 bases and J shed 4 bases, with 9 bases lying between them. Construction of TCR beta libraries relied on iRepertoire HTBI primers and on Arm-PCR targeting CDR3 regions. MiXCR, applied by TCRdb to the multiplex PCR reads, yields one record per CDR3 protein. Here the sample spans about 310,000 distinct CDR3 sequences, 22% being singletons. The V call is TRBV30, the J call TRBJ1-5, with D possibly TRBD1 on 6 matching bases. The clonotype originates from a female donor with Graves disease. Sequencing was performed on peripheral blood mononuclear cells (PBMCs), taken when the disease was refractory, from a patient treated with antithyroid drugs. CDR3 loop: CAWSLTGNQPQHF. The CDR3 region has the DNA TGTGCCTGGAGTCTGACAGGTAATCAGCCCCAGCATTTT.